The rows below give T cell receptor beta chains drawn from one sample of a study of blood T cells in healthy people across ages. TCRdb analysed the 5' RACE reads with MiXCR anew, one entry per CDR3 protein. The top ten hold around an eighth of the sample, which has 800,000 to 950,000 distinct CDR3 sequences, approximately 49% seen once. Material: blood. These receptor sequences come from a man younger than 45 in good health. Each CDR3 is given with its conserved first and last residue. The D gene is left open where the match is weak. Size tells how often a clone was seen (once, few, many) or the class of an expanded clone, and some rows leave it out.

clone_size	v_call	d_call	j_call	cdr3_aa	cdr3_nt
.	TRBV6-5	.	TRBJ1-1	CASSYSDGGETEAFF	TGTGCCAGCAGTTACTCAGACGGGGGGGAGACTGAAGCTTTCTTT
.	TRBV27	.	TRBJ2-7	CASRPGGGPNSYEQYF	TGTGCCAGCAGACCCGGAGGGGGGCCAAACTCCTACGAGCAGTACTTC
.	TRBV5-5	.	TRBJ2-3	CASSLPGEGTDTQYF	TGTGCCAGCAGCTTGCCAGGGGAGGGCACAGATACGCAGTATTTT
.	TRBV4-2	TRBD2	TRBJ2-7	CACSQEVAGASSYEQYF	TGTGCCTGCAGCCAAGAAGTAGCGGGGGCCAGCTCCTACGAGCAGTACTTC
few	TRBV27	.	TRBJ2-4	CASSLSRVSYEYF	TGTGCCAGCAGTTTGTCCAGGGTTAGCTACGAGTACTTC
few	TRBV5-1	.	TRBJ2-3	CASSKDQLRDTQYF	TGCGCCAGCAGCAAGGACCAACTCAGGGATACGCAGTATTTT
few	TRBV27	.	TRBJ2-7	CASGPGAIPSYEQYF	TGTGCCAGCGGGCCGGGGGCAATCCCCTCCTACGAGCAGTACTTC
.	TRBV7-2	TRBD1	TRBJ1-2	CAGSHRGRPSVNYGYTF	TGTGCCGGCAGCCACAGGGGACGCCCGTCTGTTAACTATGGCTACACCTTC
once	TRBV11-1	TRBD1	TRBJ2-1	CASSFKVKDKGGWDRGYEQFF	TGTGCCAGCAGCTTCAAAGTGAAAGACAAAGGCGGATGGGACAGGGGATATGAGCAGTTCTTC
few	TRBV7-2	.	TRBJ1-6	CASSLGGPPSASPLHF	TGTGCCAGCAGCTTAGGGGGACCCCCTTCGGCTTCACCCCTCCACTTT
.	TRBV5-6	.	TRBJ1-1	CASSLEQFRGPNTEAFF	TGTGCCAGCAGCTTGGAGCAGTTTCGCGGGCCGAACACTGAAGCTTTCTTT
.	TRBV7-9	.	TRBJ1-2	CASSLEPYGYTF	TGTGCCAGCAGCTTAGAACCCTATGGCTACACCTTC
.	TRBV11-2	TRBD2	TRBJ2-3	CASSLYYPGLSSNTQYF	TGTGCCAGCAGCTTGTATTACCCGGGACTATCATCAAATACGCAGTATTTT
many	TRBV3-1	TRBD1	TRBJ2-7	CASSRQGTYEQYF	TGTGCCAGCAGCAGACAGGGGACCTACGAGCAGTACTTC
few	TRBV27	TRBD2	TRBJ2-7	CASSPGGVPSYEQYF	TGTGCCAGCAGTCCTGGGGGGGTACCATCCTACGAGCAGTACTTC
few	TRBV20-1	TRBD1	TRBJ2-7	CSARDGMKGASYEQYF	TGCAGTGCTAGAGACGGGATGAAGGGGGCGTCCTACGAGCAGTACTTC
few	TRBV12-3/TRBV12-4	.	TRBJ2-3	CASSLRGWADTQYF	TGTGCCAGCAGTTTACGAGGTTGGGCAGATACGCAGTATTTT
once	TRBV15	TRBD2	TRBJ2-3	CATSRGTRWEQYF	TGTGCCACCAGCAGAGGGACTAGATGGGAGCAGTATTTT
few	TRBV24-1	.	TRBJ2-3	CATSDRQTSTDTQYF	TGTGCCACTAGTGATAGGCAGACTAGCACAGATACGCAGTATTTT
.	TRBV2	.	TRBJ2-7	CASSRENEQYF	TGTGCCAGCAGTCGGGAGAACGAGCAGTACTTC
few	TRBV5-1	TRBD2	TRBJ2-3	CASSGGTSGDTQYF	TGCGCCAGCAGCGGAGGGACTAGCGGGGATACGCAGTATTTT
once	TRBV28	.	TRBJ2-3	CASSRWGVSSTDTQYF	TGTGCCAGCAGCAGGTGGGGGGTGTCTAGCACAGATACGCAGTATTTT
.	TRBV10-3	TRBD2	TRBJ2-5	CATTGGGETQYF	TGTGCCACCACGGGCGGGGGAGAGACCCAGTACTTC
.	TRBV6-5	.	TRBJ2-3	CASSYGSATGTDTQYF	TGTGCCAGCAGTTACGGCAGTGCCACGGGCACAGATACGCAGTATTTT
few	TRBV3-1	TRBD1	TRBJ2-1	CASSLKGQGRQFF	TGTGCCAGCAGCCTAAAAGGACAGGGACGGCAGTTCTTC
.	TRBV28	.	TRBJ1-2	CASSSGIGYGYTF	TGTGCCAGCAGCTCGGGCATAGGGTATGGCTACACCTTC
.	TRBV5-6	.	TRBJ2-7	CAGSRAGYEQYF	TGTGCCGGCAGCAGGGCGGGATACGAGCAGTACTTC
few	TRBV12-3/TRBV12-4	.	TRBJ1-5	CASSPSGLGNQPQHF	TGTGCCAGCAGCCCCTCAGGGTTGGGCAATCAGCCCCAGCATTTT
many	TRBV29-1	.	TRBJ2-7	CSVEQSYEQYF	TGCAGCGTGGAGCAGAGTTACGAGCAGTACTTC
.	TRBV6-2/TRBV6-3	.	TRBJ1-2	CASSYGTFNYGYTF	TGTGCCAGCAGTTACGGGACTTTCAACTATGGCTACACCTTC